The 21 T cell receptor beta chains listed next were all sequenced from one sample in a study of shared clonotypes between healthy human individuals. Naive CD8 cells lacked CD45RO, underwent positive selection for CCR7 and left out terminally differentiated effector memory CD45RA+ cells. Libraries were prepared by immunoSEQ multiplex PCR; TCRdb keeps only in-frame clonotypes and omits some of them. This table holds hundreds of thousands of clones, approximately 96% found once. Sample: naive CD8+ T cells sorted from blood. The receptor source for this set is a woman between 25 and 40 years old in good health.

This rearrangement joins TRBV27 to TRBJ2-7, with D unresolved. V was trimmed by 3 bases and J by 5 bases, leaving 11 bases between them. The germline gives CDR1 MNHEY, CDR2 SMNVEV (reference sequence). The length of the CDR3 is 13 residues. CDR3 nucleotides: TGTGCCAGCAGTTTCATGGCAGTGGACGAGCAGTACTTC. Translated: CASSFMAVDEQYF.

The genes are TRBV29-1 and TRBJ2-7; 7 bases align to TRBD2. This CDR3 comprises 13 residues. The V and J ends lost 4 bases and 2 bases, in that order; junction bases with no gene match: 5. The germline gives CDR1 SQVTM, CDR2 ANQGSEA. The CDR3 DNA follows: TGCAGCGTTGGAGGCCGGGAGGCCTACGAGCAGTACTTC. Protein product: CSVGGREAYEQYF.

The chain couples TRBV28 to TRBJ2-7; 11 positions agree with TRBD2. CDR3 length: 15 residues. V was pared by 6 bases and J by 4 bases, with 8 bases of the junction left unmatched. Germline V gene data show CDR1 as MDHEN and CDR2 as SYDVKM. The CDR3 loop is CASRRTSGRLYEQYF. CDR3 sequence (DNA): TGTGCCAGCAGGAGGACTAGCGGGCGACTATACGAGCAGTACTTC. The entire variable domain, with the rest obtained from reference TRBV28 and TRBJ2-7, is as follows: DVKVTQSSRYLVKRTGEKVFLECVQDMDHENMFWYRQDPGLGLRLIYFSYDVKMKEKGDIPEGYSVSREKKERFSLILESASTNQTSMYLCASRRTSGRLYEQYFGPGTRLTVT.

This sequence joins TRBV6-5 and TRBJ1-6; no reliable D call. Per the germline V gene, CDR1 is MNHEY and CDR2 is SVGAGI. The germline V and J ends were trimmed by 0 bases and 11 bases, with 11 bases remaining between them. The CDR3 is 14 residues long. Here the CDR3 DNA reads TGTGCCAGCAGTTACTCGATCCCGGCCGCACCCCTCCACTTT. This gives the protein CASSYSIPAAPLHF.

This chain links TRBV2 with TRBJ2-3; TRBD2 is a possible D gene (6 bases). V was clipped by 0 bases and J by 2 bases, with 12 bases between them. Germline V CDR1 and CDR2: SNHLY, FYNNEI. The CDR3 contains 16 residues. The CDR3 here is CASSEAWAGLTDTQYF. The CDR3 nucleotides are TGTGCCAGCAGTGAAGCATGGGCGGGACTCACAGATACGCAGTATTTT.

This chain's CDR3 is CASGPVGGAGSSYNEQFF. CDR3 DNA: TGTGCTAGTGGTCCCGTCGGGGGAGCGGGAAGCTCCTACAATGAGCAGTTCTTC. This rearrangement joins TRBV12-5 to TRBJ2-1; 7 bases align to TRBD2. Unmatched junction bases numbered 13, after V lost 5 bases and J lost 0 bases. The germline V gene encodes CDR1 LGHNT and CDR2 FRNRAP. This CDR3 region has 18 residues.

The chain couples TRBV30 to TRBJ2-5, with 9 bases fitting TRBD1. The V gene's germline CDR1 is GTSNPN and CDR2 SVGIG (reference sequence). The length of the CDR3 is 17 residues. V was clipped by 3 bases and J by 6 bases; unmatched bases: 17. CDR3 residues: CAWRKEQGAQGIKTQYF. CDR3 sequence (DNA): TGTGCCTGGAGAAAAGAACAGGGGGCGCAGGGAATAAAGACCCAGTACTTC.

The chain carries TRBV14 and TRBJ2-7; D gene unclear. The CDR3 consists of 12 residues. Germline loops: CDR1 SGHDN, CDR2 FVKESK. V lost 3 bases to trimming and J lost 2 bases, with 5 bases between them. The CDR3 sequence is CASSHGTYEQYF. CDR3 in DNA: TGTGCCAGCAGCCATGGCACCTACGAGCAGTACTTC.

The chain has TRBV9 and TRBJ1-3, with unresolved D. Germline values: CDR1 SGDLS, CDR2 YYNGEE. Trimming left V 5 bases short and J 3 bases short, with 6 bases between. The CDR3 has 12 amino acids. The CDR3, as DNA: TGTGCCAGCAGTCCTGATGGAAACACCATATATTTT. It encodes CASSPDGNTIYF.

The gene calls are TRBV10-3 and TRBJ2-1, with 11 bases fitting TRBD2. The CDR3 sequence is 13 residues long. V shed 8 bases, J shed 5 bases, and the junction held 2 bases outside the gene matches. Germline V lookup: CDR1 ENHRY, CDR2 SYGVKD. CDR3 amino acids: CAIGTSGNNEQFF. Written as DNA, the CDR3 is TGTGCCATCGGGACTAGCGGAAACAATGAGCAGTTCTTC.

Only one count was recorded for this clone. For the CDR3, the DNA is TGTGCCACTTCCTCTTATGGCAGCCAGAACACTGAAGCTTTCTTT. The encoded protein is CATSSYGSQNTEAFF. This chain links TRBV28 with TRBJ1-1; D call uncertain. There are 15 residues in the CDR3. Germline CDR1 MDHEN, CDR2 SYDVKM. Trimming stripped 10 bases from V and 1 base from J, with 19 bases between.

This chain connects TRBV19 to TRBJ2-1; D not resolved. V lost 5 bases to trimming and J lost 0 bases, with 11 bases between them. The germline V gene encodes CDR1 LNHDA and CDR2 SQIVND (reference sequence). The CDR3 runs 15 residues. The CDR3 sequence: CASSLLPSSYNEQFF. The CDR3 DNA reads TGTGCCAGTAGTCTCCTCCCTAGCTCCTACAATGAGCAGTTCTTC.

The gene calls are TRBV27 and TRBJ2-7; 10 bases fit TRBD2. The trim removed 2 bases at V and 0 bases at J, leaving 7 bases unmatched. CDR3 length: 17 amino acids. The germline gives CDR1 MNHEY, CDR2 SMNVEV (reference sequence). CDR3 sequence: CASSLGLAGEGSYEQYF. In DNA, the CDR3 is TGTGCCAGCAGTTTAGGGCTAGCGGGAGAGGGCTCCTACGAGCAGTACTTC.

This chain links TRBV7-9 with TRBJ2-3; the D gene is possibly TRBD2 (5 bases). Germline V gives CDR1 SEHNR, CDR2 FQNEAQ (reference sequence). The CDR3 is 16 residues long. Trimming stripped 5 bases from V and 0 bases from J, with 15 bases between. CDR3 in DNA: TGTGCCAGCAGCCTTGACTACACTAGGAGCACAGATACGCAGTATTTT. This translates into CASSLDYTRSTDTQYF.

DNA of the CDR3: TGTGCCAGCAGCTTCGGTCTAGCGGGATCTGATCGGGGAGAGACCCAGTACTTC. Translation gives CASSFGLAGSDRGETQYF. The rearrangement uses TRBV7-9 and TRBJ2-5, with 9 bases identical to TRBD2. Germline V gene lookup returns CDR1 SEHNR and CDR2 FQNEAQ (reference sequence). J gave up 4 bases and V 3 bases, and 15 bases lay outside the gene matches. This CDR3 has 18 residues. The whole variable domain, filled in from reference TRBV7-9 and TRBJ2-5, reads DTGVSQNPRHKITKRGQNVTFRCDPISEHNRLYWYRQTLGQGPEFLTYFQNEAQLEKSRLLSDRFSAERPKGSFSTLEIQRTEQGDSAMYLCASSFGLAGSDRGETQYFGPGTRLLVL.

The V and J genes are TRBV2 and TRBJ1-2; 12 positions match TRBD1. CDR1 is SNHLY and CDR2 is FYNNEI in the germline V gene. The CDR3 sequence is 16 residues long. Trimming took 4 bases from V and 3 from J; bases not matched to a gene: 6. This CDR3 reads CASSVRDRGRDYGYTF. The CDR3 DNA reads TGTGCCAGCAGTGTCCGGGACAGGGGGCGAGACTATGGCTACACCTTC.

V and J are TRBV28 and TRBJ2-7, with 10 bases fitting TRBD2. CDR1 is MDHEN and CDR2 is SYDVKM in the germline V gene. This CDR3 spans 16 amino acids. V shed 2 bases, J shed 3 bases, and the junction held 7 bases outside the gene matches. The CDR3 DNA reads TGTGCCAGCAGTTTAGCGGAGCGGGAGGGGATCTACGAGCAGTACTTC. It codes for CASSLAEREGIYEQYF.

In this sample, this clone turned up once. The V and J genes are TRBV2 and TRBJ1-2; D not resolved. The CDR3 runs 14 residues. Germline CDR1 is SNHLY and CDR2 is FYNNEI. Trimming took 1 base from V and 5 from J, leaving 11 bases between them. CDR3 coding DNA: TGTGCCAGCAGTGAAGGGTCCCGTCGATATGGCTACACCTTC. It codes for CASSEGSRRYGYTF.

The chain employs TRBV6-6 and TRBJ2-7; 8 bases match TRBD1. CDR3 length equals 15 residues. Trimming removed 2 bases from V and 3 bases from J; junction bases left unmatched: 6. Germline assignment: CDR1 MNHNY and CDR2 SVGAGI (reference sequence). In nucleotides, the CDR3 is TGTGCCAGCAGTTACGAGGACAGGGCCGGCTACGAGCAGTACTTC. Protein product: CASSYEDRAGYEQYF.

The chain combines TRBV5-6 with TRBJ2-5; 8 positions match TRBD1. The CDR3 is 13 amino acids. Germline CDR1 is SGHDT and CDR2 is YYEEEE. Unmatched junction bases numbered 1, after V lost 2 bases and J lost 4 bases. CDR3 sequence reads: CASSFGQGETQYF. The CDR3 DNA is TGTGCCAGCAGCTTCGGACAGGGAGAGACCCAGTACTTC.

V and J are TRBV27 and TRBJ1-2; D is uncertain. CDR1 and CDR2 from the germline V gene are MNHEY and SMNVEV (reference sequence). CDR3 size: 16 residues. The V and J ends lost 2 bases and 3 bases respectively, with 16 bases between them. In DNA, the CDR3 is TGTGCCAGCAGTTTAGGTCCGGGTGTGGGTCACTATGGCTACACCTTC. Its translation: CASSLGPGVGHYGYTF.